Shown below are 18 T cell receptor beta chains from a single sample sequenced in a study of monozygotic twins with inflammatory bowel disease. TCRdb derives one entry per CDR3 protein from the 5' RACE reads, leaving out DNA. This table lists about 450,000 distinct CDR3 sequences. The sample taken for sequencing was blood. These receptor sequences come from a human donor with ulcerative colitis or Crohn's disease, or a healthy co-twin of an affected twin (not recorded which).

The chain is built from TRBV20-1 and TRBJ2-7; TCRdb designates TRBD1, a call that cannot be tested without DNA. Germline V gene data show CDR1 as DFQATT and CDR2 as SNEGSKA (reference sequence). CDR3 size: 11 residues. Here the CDR3 reads CSAIRGGEQYF.

The chain recombines TRBV29-1 with TRBJ1-4. The CDR3 is 14 amino acids. Germline V gene sequence: CDR1 SQVTM, CDR2 ANQGSEA. CDR3 in amino acids: CSVEDVGTDEKLFF.

The V and J genes are TRBV21-1 and TRBJ1-5. TRBV21-1 is labeled a pseudogene. CDR3 size: 16 residues. CDR3 sequence: CASSKDAGSSNQPQHF.

The V and J genes are TRBV6-5 and TRBJ2-2; TCRdb reports TRBD1, a call that lacks DNA to check it against. Germline V lookup: CDR1 MNHEY, CDR2 SVGAGI. This CDR3 has 13 residues. CDR3 region: CASSRTEDRELFF.

The chain links TRBV3-1 to TRBJ2-7; TCRdb picks TRBD2, but there is no DNA to check that call. The CDR3 loop spans 16 amino acids. The germline V gene has CDR1 LGHDT and CDR2 YNNKEL (reference sequence). CDR3 sequence: CASSHRPGLNSYEQYF.

The chain couples TRBV24-1 to TRBJ1-5. The V gene's germline CDR1 is KGHDR and CDR2 SFDVKD. The CDR3 extends over 14 amino acids. This CDR3 is CATSDGGLNQPQHF.

The chain carries TRBV5-4 and TRBJ2-7; TCRdb reports TRBD1, a call that lacks DNA to check it against. CDR3 length: 16 amino acids. The germline gives CDR1 SGHNT, CDR2 YYREEE (reference sequence). This chain's CDR3 is CASSLPLGQGTYEQYF.

This chain connects TRBV7-2 to TRBJ2-1. The germline V gene encodes CDR1 SGHTA and CDR2 FQGNSA. This CDR3 has 12 residues. The CDR3 loop reads CASSFTYNEQFF. The full variable domain, with the rest looked up from reference TRBV7-2 and TRBJ2-1, is GAGVSQSPSNKVTEKGKDVELRCDPISGHTALYWYRQSLGQGLEFLIYFQGNSAPDKSGLPSDRFSAERTGGSVSTLTIQRTQQEDSAVYLCASSFTYNEQFFGPGTRLTVL.

The chain has TRBV7-3 and TRBJ1-2; TCRdb indicates TRBD1, and absent DNA this call remains unverified. CDR1 and CDR2 (germline): SGHTA, FQGTGA. CDR3 length: 13 residues. The CDR3 spells CASSLTRDSGYTF.

The V gene is TRBV20-1, the J gene TRBJ2-1; TCRdb selects TRBD2, and the lack of DNA leaves this call unchecked. The CDR3 totals 14 residues. CDR1 is DFQATT, CDR2 SNEGSKA, per germline (reference sequence). The CDR3 here is CSASPLSGGNEQFF.

The genes are TRBV5-1 and TRBJ2-5; the TRBD2 assignment by TCRdb is unverifiable without DNA. CDR3 size: 15 residues. CDR1 SGHRS and CDR2 YFSETQ come from the germline V gene. The CDR3 sequence is CASSVEGGSGETQYF.

This chain connects TRBV20-1 to TRBJ2-7; absent DNA, TCRdb's TRBD1 call cannot be checked. The germline V gene encodes CDR1 DFQATT and CDR2 SNEGSKA (reference sequence). The CDR3 runs 14 residues. CDR3 in amino acids: CSAPGGIYSYEQYF.

The chain has TRBV24-1 and TRBJ2-2; TCRdb outputs TRBD2, but without DNA this stays unchecked. Germline CDR1 KGHDR, CDR2 SFDVKD. This CDR3 contains 17 residues. The CDR3: CATSLKGLAGGPGELFF.

The chain couples TRBV19 to TRBJ2-1; without DNA, the TCRdb call of TRBD2 cannot be checked. The germline V gene has CDR1 LNHDA and CDR2 SQIVND (reference sequence). CDR3 size: 14 residues. This chain's CDR3 is CASSIRGGYNEQFF.

This rearrangement joins TRBV20-1 to TRBJ2-5; TCRdb names TRBD1, which stays unverified in the absence of DNA. The CDR3 consists of 16 residues. Per the germline V gene, CDR1 is DFQATT and CDR2 is SNEGSKA (reference sequence). CDR3 sequence reads: CSARDPTDPAGETQYF.

CDR3 in amino acids: CSAWDRGEGYGYTF. The chain is built from TRBV20-1 and TRBJ1-2; with no DNA, the TCRdb D assignment of TRBD1 cannot be verified. The CDR3 contains 14 residues. CDR1 is DFQATT, CDR2 SNEGSKA, per germline (reference sequence).

V usage is TRBV28 and J usage is TRBJ2-1; without DNA, the TCRdb call of TRBD2 cannot be checked. There are 14 residues in the CDR3. Germline lookup yields CDR1 MDHEN and CDR2 SYDVKM. This chain's CDR3 is CASRISSGRSRQFF.

The chain links TRBV10-3 to TRBJ2-1; TCRdb calls TRBD2, which cannot be checked without DNA. There are 14 residues in the CDR3. Germline CDR1 and CDR2: ENHRY and SYGVKD. The chain's CDR3 is CAIGWASGGNEQFF.